A single sample gave rise to the 4 T cell receptor beta chains below, sequenced in a study of blood T cells in healthy people across ages. With a J-beta primer mix and a sample-barcoded 5' primer, a second PCR ran 7 to 11 cycles. MiXCR was run by TCRdb on the 5' RACE reads, yielding one entry per CDR3 protein. The repertoire consists of about 500,000 distinct CDR3 sequences, with 20% to 30% occurring once and the leading ten covering approximately 10%. This same sample was also part of a study on T cells of mothers and their children.

What was sequenced was blood. The receptors come from a boy aged 5-17 years in good health.

This clonotype was counted only a few times. The chain employs TRBV9 and TRBJ2-1; TRBD2 matches 9 bases. CDR3 length: 16 residues. J was trimmed by 0 bases and V by 3 bases; bases with no gene match: 4. Germline V lookup: CDR1 SGDLS, CDR2 YYNGEE. CDR3: CASSGLAASSYNEQFF. CDR3 in DNA: TGTGCCAGCAGCGGACTAGCGGCTAGCTCCTACAATGAGCAGTTCTTC.

V is TRBV9 and J is TRBJ1-1, with D tentatively TRBD1 (5 bases). CDR1 SGDLS and CDR2 YYNGEE come from the germline V gene. This CDR3 is 15 amino acids long. V was clipped by 3 bases and J by 0 bases, with 12 bases between them. The CDR3 nucleotides read TGTGCCAGCAGCGCCCGACAGTTCATGAACACTGAAGCTTTCTTT. This translates into CASSARQFMNTEAFF. The full variable domain, its missing parts supplied by reference TRBV9 and TRBJ1-1, is DSGVTQTPKHLITATGQRVTLRCSPRSGDLSVYWYQQSLDQGLQFLIQYYNGEERAKGNILERFSAQQFPDLHSELNLSSLELGDSALYFCASSARQFMNTEAFFGQGTRLTVV.

This clonotype was counted only a few times. The chain recombines TRBV5-1 with TRBJ2-2; D may match TRBD1 or TRBD2 (5 bases each). The CDR3 consists of 18 residues. Germline assignment: CDR1 SGHRS and CDR2 YFSETQ. V lost 4 bases and J 0 bases, leaving 19 bases between the germline ends. The DNA of the CDR3 is TGCGCCAGCAGCATTCGTACCGGGACGGCCACGAACACCGGGGAGCTGTTTTTT. Its translation is CASSIRTGTATNTGELFF.

In its sample, this clonotype was seen a few times. The chain joins TRBV20-1 to TRBJ1-2; the D gene is possibly TRBD1 (6 bases). V was pared by 4 bases and J by 8 bases, with 23 bases between. Germline loops: CDR1 DFQATT, CDR2 SNEGSKA (reference sequence). This CDR3 has 15 amino acids. The CDR3 here is CSAIPQGPGTLGYTF. For the CDR3, the DNA is TGCAGTGCTATTCCGCAGGGGCCAGGGACTCTAGGCTACACCTTC.